A single sample is the source of the 25 T cell receptor beta chains below, sequenced in a study of beta chain features in type 1 diabetes. The investigators reverse transcribed all of the isolated RNA, so they sequenced expressed TCRB transcripts. Assay used: immunoSEQ multiplex PCR; TCRdb lists only in-frame clones, some missing. Among about 160,000 clones listed, 7.5% to 9.5% were seen once. Source material: central memory CD4+ T cells from blood. The origin of the receptors is a woman under 30 in good health.

This clone was observed a handful of times. The chain joins TRBV4-1 to TRBJ2-5; D is perhaps TRBD1 (5 bases). CDR1 and CDR2 (germline): MGHRA, YSYEKL. The ends were cut back, 0 bases at V and 5 bases at J, with 13 bases in the middle. The CDR3 covers 15 residues. Here the CDR3 reads CASSQETTRAETQYF. For the CDR3, the DNA is TGCGCCAGCAGCCAAGAGACCACCAGGGCGGAGACCCAGTACTTC.

The chain uses TRBV30 and TRBJ1-4, with TRBD1 matching over 9 bases. CDR3 length equals 14 residues. Germline CDR1 and CDR2: GTSNPN and SVGIG (reference sequence). Trimming took 5 bases from V and 5 from J; bases not matched to a gene: 6. The CDR3 is CAWGQGTQNEKLFF. CDR3 DNA: TGTGCCTGGGGACAGGGGACCCAAAATGAAAAACTGTTTTTT.

The table lists this clone with a count of one. The chain employs TRBV5-1 and TRBJ2-7; 12 bases agree with TRBD2. The CDR3 runs to 21 residues. Germline trimming cut 4 bases from V and 3 bases from J; bases unmatched to any gene: 23. Germline V lookup: CDR1 SGHRS, CDR2 YFSETQ. CDR3 coding DNA: TGCGCCAGCAGCCGGGGACTAGCGGGTGGAGTCCTCGGGGGCCTCCACTACGAGCAGTACTTC. This encodes CASSRGLAGGVLGGLHYEQYF.

V usage is TRBV20-1 and J usage is TRBJ2-1, with D hard to call. Trimming left V 6 bases short and J 5 bases short, with 5 bases between. CDR1 DFQATT and CDR2 SNEGSKA come from the germline V gene (reference sequence). The CDR3 is 10 amino acids. The CDR3 DNA sequence: TGCAGTGCAGCACACAATGAGCAGTTCTTC. Translation gives CSAAHNEQFF.

The J gene is TRBJ2-7, the V gene TRBV19; D is perhaps TRBD2 (5 bases). Trimming removed 10 bases at V and 6 bases at J, with 13 bases between. Germline loops: CDR1 LNHDA, CDR2 SQIVND (reference sequence). The CDR3 consists of 11 residues. This chain's CDR3 is CAIPLGGEQYF. CDR3 nucleotide sequence: TGTGCCATCCCCCTAGGAGGCGAGCAGTACTTC.

This clone was counted only a few times. The V call is TRBV6-1, the J call TRBJ2-5; 14 bases agree with TRBD2. The CDR3 covers 17 residues. Germline V CDR1 and CDR2: MNHNS, SASEGT. With V trimmed by 3 bases and J by 5 bases, 8 bases remained unmatched. Written as DNA, the CDR3 is TGTGCCAGCAGTGACGATGGGACTAGCGGGAGTTACGAGACCCAGTACTTC. This sequence encodes CASSDDGTSGSYETQYF.

This clone has a handful of counts. CDR3 DNA: TGTGCCAGCAGTTTACCGACAGGTTTTGACTACGAGCAGTACTTC. It codes for CASSLPTGFDYEQYF. The rearrangement uses TRBV28 and TRBJ2-7; tentatively, D is TRBD1 (6 bases). CDR1 is MDHEN and CDR2 is SYDVKM in the germline V gene. CDR3 length: 15 amino acids. V lost 2 bases to trimming and J lost 3 bases, with 14 bases between them.

In this sample, this clone turned up a few times. The rearrangement links TRBV7-2 to TRBJ2-7, with TRBD2 matching over 8 bases. CDR1 SGHTA and CDR2 FQGNSA come from the germline V gene. CDR3 length: 14 amino acids. Trimming at V came to 4 bases and at J to 2 bases, leaving 4 bases not matched to a gene. The CDR3: CASSWGSGAYEQYF. Here the CDR3 DNA reads TGTGCCAGCAGCTGGGGTAGCGGGGCCTACGAGCAGTACTTC.

The chain carries TRBV18 and TRBJ2-1, with 7 nucleotides matching TRBD1. The V gene's germline CDR1 is KGHSH and CDR2 LQKENI. CDR3 length: 14 amino acids. The V gene end was trimmed by 4 bases and the J gene end by 8 bases; junction bases not matched to a gene: 8. The chain's CDR3 is CASSLTRQGDEQFF. The CDR3 DNA reads as TGTGCCAGCTCACTGACTCGACAGGGAGATGAGCAGTTCTTC.

V is TRBV5-1 and J is TRBJ2-6, with a tentative D call TRBD2 (5 bases). The CDR3 is 15 residues long. Per the germline V gene, CDR1 is SGHRS and CDR2 is YFSETQ. V lost 0 bases and J lost 2, with 6 bases in between. CDR3 loop: CASSLDGTGANVLTF. DNA for the CDR3: TGCGCCAGCAGCTTGGACGGGACTGGGGCCAACGTCCTGACTTTC.

This chain joins TRBV7-9 and TRBJ2-2, with 7 bases lining up with TRBD2. Trimming removed 5 bases from V and 4 bases from J; junction bases left unmatched: 7. The germline CDR1 and CDR2 sequences are SEHNR and FQNEAQ (reference sequence). The CDR3 loop spans 15 amino acids. CDR3 in amino acids: CASSASAGATGELFF. The CDR3 DNA reads TGTGCCAGCAGCGCATCGGCGGGAGCCACCGGGGAGCTGTTTTTT. The whole variable domain, remainder taken from reference TRBV7-9 and TRBJ2-2, is DTGVSQNPRHKITKRGQNVTFRCDPISEHNRLYWYRQTLGQGPEFLTYFQNEAQLEKSRLLSDRFSAERPKGSFSTLEIQRTEQGDSAMYLCASSASAGATGELFFGEGSRLTVL.

The chain has TRBV27 and TRBJ1-4, with 9 bases matching TRBD1. Germline V gene lookup returns CDR1 MNHEY and CDR2 SMNVEV (reference sequence). After removal of 6 bases from V and 7 bases from J, the junction contained 9 bases not matched to a gene. The CDR3 has 15 amino acids. Written as DNA, the CDR3 is TGTGCCAGCAGCCTTAACGGGGGACAGGGTGAAAAACTGTTTTTT. Its protein product is CASSLNGGQGEKLFF.

This chain joins TRBV5-1 and TRBJ2-3; 10 nucleotides align to TRBD1. The CDR3 consists of 16 residues. Germline V lookup: CDR1 SGHRS, CDR2 YFSETQ. J was trimmed by 5 bases and V by 0 bases; bases with no gene match: 6. CDR3 region: CASSLASGQGVDTQYF. CDR3 sequence (DNA): TGCGCCAGCAGCTTGGCCTCTGGACAGGGGGTAGATACGCAGTATTTT.

In its sample, this clone was seen a few times. The chain employs TRBV7-2 and TRBJ1-4; D is unclear. Germline CDR1 is SGHTA and CDR2 is FQGNSA. The CDR3 totals 15 residues. Deletions cut 1 base from V and 5 bases from J, with 11 bases between. This chain's CDR3 is CASSLGSHLNEKLFF. The CDR3 bases are TGTGCCAGCAGCTTAGGGAGTCACCTGAATGAAAAACTGTTTTTT.

J is TRBJ1-4 and V is TRBV19, with D unclear. This CDR3 region has 15 residues. With 7 bases removed from V and 3 bases from J, the gap between germline ends came to 15 bases. Germline values: CDR1 LNHDA, CDR2 SQIVND (reference sequence). In DNA form, the CDR3 reads TGTGCCAGTAATTCGGGGATGCCAGCTAATGAAAAACTGTTTTTT. Residues: CASNSGMPANEKLFF. The full variable domain, completed using reference TRBV19 and TRBJ1-4, is DGGITQSPKYLFRKEGQNVTLSCEQNLNHDAMYWYRQDPGQGLRLIYYSQIVNDFQKGDIAEGYSVSREKKESFPLTVTSAQKNPTAFYLCASNSGMPANEKLFFGSGTQLSVL.

J is TRBJ2-7 and V is TRBV6-5, with D maybe TRBD2 (5 bases). The V and J ends lost 4 bases and 5 bases respectively, with 18 bases between them. The CDR3 contains 15 residues. Germline CDR1 and CDR2: MNHEY and SVGAGI. The CDR3 region has the DNA TGTGCCAGCAGTTTCGCCTCGGTGAGGGCAAACGAGCAGTACTTC. As protein: CASSFASVRANEQYF.

The chain combines TRBV4-2 with TRBJ2-3; 13 bases match TRBD2. The V and J ends lost 2 bases and 6 bases, in that order; junction bases with no gene match: 5. This CDR3 contains 16 residues. Germline V gene lookup returns CDR1 LGHNA and CDR2 YNFKEQ. The CDR3 region is CASSQKLAGGRDTQYF. The CDR3 DNA sequence: TGTGCCAGCAGCCAAAAACTAGCGGGGGGGAGGGATACGCAGTATTTT.

A few counts support this clone. The gene calls are TRBV19 and TRBJ2-2, with no clear D. The CDR3 is 14 amino acids. Germline CDR1 reads LNHDA; CDR2 reads SQIVND (reference sequence). V lost 2 bases, J lost 1 base, and 5 bases lay in between. The CDR3 DNA is TGTGCCAGTAGTATAATCTTGAACACCGGGGAGCTGTTTTTT. Amino acid sequence: CASSIILNTGELFF.

The chain couples TRBV11-3 to TRBJ2-3; weak D call: TRBD2 (5 bases). Germline V gene data show CDR1 as SGHNT and CDR2 as YENEEA. Between the trimmed V and J ends, which lost 5 bases and 2 bases, there was a span of 5 bases. The CDR3 length is 12 residues. The CDR3 spells CASSRDTDTQYF. The CDR3 coding sequence is TGTGCCAGCAGCCGGGACACAGATACGCAGTATTTT. Variable domain in full (rest from reference TRBV11-3 and TRBJ2-3): EAGVVQSPRYKIIEKKQPVAFWCNPISGHNTLYWYLQNLGQGPELLIRYENEEAVDDSQLPKDRFSAERLKGVDSTLKIQPAELGDSAVYLCASSRDTDTQYFGPGTRLTVL.

The sample holds many counts of this clone. The rearrangement joins TRBV2 to TRBJ2-3, with unresolved D. Germline CDR1 is SNHLY and CDR2 is FYNNEI. The CDR3 consists of 14 residues. The V end lost 4 bases, the J end lost 2 bases, and 10 bases lay between the germline ends. CDR3 sequence (DNA): TGTGCCAGCAGTGCCGCCAGTCCCACAGATACGCAGTATTTT. This codes for CASSAASPTDTQYF.

The chain recombines TRBV7-9 with TRBJ2-7, with D tentatively TRBD1 (5 bases). Germline V lookup: CDR1 SEHNR, CDR2 FQNEAQ (reference sequence). CDR3 length: 15 amino acids. The V end was cut by 1 base, the J end by 2 bases, with 12 bases between. The DNA of the CDR3 is TGTGCCAGCAGCTTAGAGTTAGGCAGGGCCTACGAGCAGTACTTC. As protein: CASSLELGRAYEQYF. The full variable domain, rest sourced from reference TRBV7-9 and TRBJ2-7, is DTGVSQNPRHKITKRGQNVTFRCDPISEHNRLYWYRQTLGQGPEFLTYFQNEAQLEKSRLLSDRFSAERPKGSFSTLEIQRTEQGDSAMYLCASSLELGRAYEQYFGPGTRLTVT.

This chain links TRBV7-2 with TRBJ1-2, with 7 bases lining up with TRBD1. Germline CDR1 and CDR2: SGHTA and FQGNSA. J lost 6 bases, V lost 5 bases, and 3 bases had no gene match. The CDR3 covers 12 residues. CDR3 region: CASSPQGDGYTF. The CDR3 DNA follows: TGTGCCAGCAGCCCGCAGGGGGATGGCTACACCTTC.

The chain combines TRBV11-2 with TRBJ2-1, with 8 bases matching TRBD1. The CDR3 totals 14 residues. Looked up from germline, CDR1 is SGHAT and CDR2 is FQNNGV. Germline trimming cut 1 base from V and 7 bases from J; bases unmatched to any gene: 3. The CDR3 DNA sequence: TGTGCCAGCAGCTTAGTTGACAGGGGAAATGAGCAGTTCTTC. Residues: CASSLVDRGNEQFF.

The chain employs TRBV30 and TRBJ2-3, with D maybe TRBD1 (5 bases). V lost 3 bases to trimming and J lost 2 bases, with 15 bases between them. The CDR3 extends over 15 amino acids. The germline gives CDR1 GTSNPN, CDR2 SVGIG (reference sequence). The CDR3 nucleotides read TGTGCCTGGAGAGGGGTGAGCTCTTACACAGATACGCAGTATTTT. Translation gives CAWRGVSSYTDTQYF.

This chain links TRBV19 with TRBJ1-2, with 10 bases matching TRBD1. The CDR3 consists of 15 residues. Losses at the gene ends were 5 bases for V and 1 base for J; bases not matched to a gene: 4. Germline CDR1 reads LNHDA; CDR2 reads SQIVND (reference sequence). The CDR3 sequence is CASSAWDRGNYGYTF. CDR3 bases: TGTGCCAGTAGTGCCTGGGACAGGGGTAACTATGGCTACACCTTC.